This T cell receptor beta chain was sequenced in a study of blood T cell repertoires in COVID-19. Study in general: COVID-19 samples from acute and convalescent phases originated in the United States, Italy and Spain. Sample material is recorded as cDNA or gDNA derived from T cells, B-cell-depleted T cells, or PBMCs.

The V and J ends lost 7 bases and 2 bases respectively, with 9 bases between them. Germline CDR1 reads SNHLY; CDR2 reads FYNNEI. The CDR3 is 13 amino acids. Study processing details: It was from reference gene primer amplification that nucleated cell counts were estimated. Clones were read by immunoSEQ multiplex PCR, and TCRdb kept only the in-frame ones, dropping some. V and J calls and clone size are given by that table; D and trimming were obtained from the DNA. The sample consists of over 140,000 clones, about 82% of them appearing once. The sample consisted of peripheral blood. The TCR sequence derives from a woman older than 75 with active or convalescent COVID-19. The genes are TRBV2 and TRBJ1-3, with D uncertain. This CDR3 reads CASIWRTGNTIYF. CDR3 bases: TGTGCCAGCATTTGGAGGACTGGAAACACCATATATTTT.